The sequence of this T cell receptor beta chain was determined in a study of T cell changes during pregnancy in multiple sclerosis. CDR3 length equals 15 residues. V dropped 5 bases and J dropped 5 bases, with 15 bases sitting between them. Germline values: CDR1 LNHDA, CDR2 SQIVND (reference sequence). Libraries were prepared by immunoSEQ multiplex PCR; TCRdb keeps only in-frame clonotypes and omits some of them. The sample comprises just under 60,000 clones, approximately 92% of which are singletons, and 0.8% to 1% rests with the top ten. The chain combines TRBV19 with TRBJ2-2, with a tentative D call TRBD1 (6 bases). The sequenced sample was peripheral blood, obtained in the first trimester of pregnancy. The TCR sequence derives from a female donor with multiple sclerosis, enrolled in a pregnancy study. CDR3 coding DNA: TGTGCCAGTAGTCGAGGACAGAGAGTAACCGGGGAGCTGTTTTTT. Its translation: CASSRGQRVTGELFF.